The source of this T cell receptor (beta chain) is a study of T cell repertoires in aging, cancer and after chemotherapy. Germline CDR1 DFQATT, CDR2 SNEGSKA (reference sequence). The CDR3 runs 14 residues. V was cut by 8 bases and J by 0 bases, with 15 bases left in between. Peripheral blood genomic DNA, not sorted cells or RNA, was the template. TRB rearrangements spanning V, D and J were amplified using mixed TRB-A/B primers. TCRdb ran MiXCR on the multiplex PCR reads and lists one entry per CDR3 protein. The sample lists a few thousand distinct CDR3 sequences; 40% to 50% were seen once. The source is a human donor with a blood cancer. The rearrangement uses TRBV20-1 and TRBJ2-3; the D gene could be TRBD1 or TRBD2 (5 bases each). The sample consisted of blood. The CDR3 bases are TGCAGTAAAACGGGGCCTGGGAGCACAGATACGCAGTATTTT. Residues: CSKTGPGSTDTQYF.